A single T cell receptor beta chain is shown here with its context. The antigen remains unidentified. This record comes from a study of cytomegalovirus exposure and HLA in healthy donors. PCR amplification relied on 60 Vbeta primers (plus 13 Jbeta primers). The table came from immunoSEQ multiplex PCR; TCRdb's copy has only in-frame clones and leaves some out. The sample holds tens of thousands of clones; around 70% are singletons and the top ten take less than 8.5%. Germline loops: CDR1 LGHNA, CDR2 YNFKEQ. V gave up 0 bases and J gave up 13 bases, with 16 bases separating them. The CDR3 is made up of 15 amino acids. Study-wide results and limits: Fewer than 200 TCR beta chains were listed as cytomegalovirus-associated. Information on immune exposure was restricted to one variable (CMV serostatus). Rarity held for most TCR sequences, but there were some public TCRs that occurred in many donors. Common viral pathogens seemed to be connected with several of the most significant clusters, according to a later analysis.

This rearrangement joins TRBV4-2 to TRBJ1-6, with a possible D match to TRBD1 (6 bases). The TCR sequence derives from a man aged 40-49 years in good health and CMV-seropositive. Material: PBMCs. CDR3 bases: TGTGCCAGCAGCCAAGAGGTACAGGGTTTTAATCCCCTCCACTTT. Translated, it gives CASSQEVQGFNPLHF.